These 9 T cell receptor beta chains originate from one sample sequenced in a study of blood T cell repertoires in COVID-19. Sequenced by immunoSEQ multiplex PCR; TCRdb stores in-frame clones only, minus some. Of some 140,000 clones in the sample, about 85% were seen once. The specimen sequenced was peripheral blood. Source of these receptors: a man aged 55 to 70 with COVID-19, enrolled during active disease.

The chain links TRBV2 to TRBJ1-1, with 9 bases aligning to TRBD1. The germline V gene encodes CDR1 SNHLY and CDR2 FYNNEI. The CDR3 runs 14 residues. V gave up 7 bases and J gave up 2 bases; unmatched junction bases: 5. CDR3 in DNA: TGTGCCAGCAATTCACAGGGGGCCAACACTGAAGCTTTCTTT. Translated, it gives CASNSQGANTEAFF.

The chain is built from TRBV29-1 and TRBJ2-1; D may be TRBD1 or TRBD2 (6 bases each). V was shortened by 7 bases and J by 8 bases, with 24 bases between the two germline ends. Germline V lookup: CDR1 SQVTM, CDR2 ANQGSEA. The CDR3 has 15 amino acids. This CDR3 reads CSAGARRAVGDEQFF. The DNA for the CDR3 is TGCAGCGCGGGGGCCAGGCGGGCGGTAGGCGATGAGCAGTTCTTC.

The chain carries TRBV19 and TRBJ1-1; maybe TRBD1 (5 bases). The CDR3 contains 14 residues. With 5 bases removed from V and 2 bases from J, the gap between germline ends came to 12 bases. Germline V gene lookup returns CDR1 LNHDA and CDR2 SQIVND (reference sequence). The chain's CDR3 is CASSLQVRNTEAFF. The DNA of the CDR3 is TGTGCCAGTAGTTTACAGGTTAGAAACACTGAAGCTTTCTTT.

V gene TRBV24-1 combines with J gene TRBJ2-1; 7 nucleotides line up with TRBD2. This CDR3 spans 14 amino acids. V dropped 3 bases and J dropped 12; count of bases not matched to a gene: 10. Per the germline V gene, CDR1 is KGHDR and CDR2 is SFDVKD. CDR3 nucleotide sequence: TGTGCCACCAGTGATCAGGCTAGCGGATATACGCAGTTCTTC. The encoded protein is CATSDQASGYTQFF.

V usage is TRBV4-1 and J usage is TRBJ2-5, with 12 bases that match TRBD2. The V gene end was trimmed by 1 base and the J gene end by 4 bases; junction bases not matched to a gene: 4. Germline-derived CDR1 and CDR2 are MGHRA and YSYEKL. The CDR3 extends over 16 amino acids. CDR3 region: CASSQVTSGSSETQYF. The CDR3 DNA is TGCGCCAGCAGCCAAGTGACTAGCGGGAGTTCAGAGACCCAGTACTTC.

The rearrangement uses TRBV12-5 and TRBJ2-3; D gene unclear. The CDR3 length is 13 residues. The germline V gene has CDR1 LGHNT and CDR2 FRNRAP. The germline V and J ends were trimmed by 5 bases and 4 bases, with 10 bases remaining between them. CDR3 in amino acids: CASGTSNPDTQYF. CDR3 sequence (DNA): TGTGCTAGTGGTACTTCTAATCCAGATACGCAGTATTTT.

This rearrangement joins TRBV6-6 to TRBJ1-1, with D unresolved. The CDR3 consists of 13 residues. CDR1 is MNHNY, CDR2 SVGAGI, per germline (reference sequence). Trimming shortened V by 0 bases and J by 6 bases, and 8 bases separated the two germline ends. In DNA form, the CDR3 reads TGTGCCAGCAGTTACTCGGGCAGTTCTGAAGCTTTCTTT. Its translation: CASSYSGSSEAFF.

The count of this clone is one. This chain joins TRBV29-1 and TRBJ2-1; the D gene is possibly TRBD1 (5 bases). The CDR3 has 15 residues. The V gene's germline CDR1 is SQVTM and CDR2 ANQGSEA. Trimming removed 3 bases at V and 0 bases at J, with 12 bases between. CDR3 in DNA: TGCAGCGTTGACAGGGCGTCGAGCTCCTACAATGAGCAGTTCTTC. Translation gives CSVDRASSSYNEQFF.

The V gene is TRBV27, the J gene TRBJ1-2; the match to TRBD1 covers 7 bases. The ends lost 8 bases at V and 7 bases at J; junction bases unmatched: 19. The CDR3 contains 16 residues. Per the germline V gene, CDR1 is MNHEY and CDR2 is SMNVEV (reference sequence). In nucleotides, the CDR3 is TGTGCCAGCCGAGAAGGGGCCAAGACAGGGTCCGGTGGCTACACCTTC. Amino acid sequence: CASREGAKTGSGGYTF.